This entry lists 27 T cell receptor beta chains sequenced from one sample in a study of CD8+ T cells in alopecia areata. The treatment here: oral pan-JAK inhibitor, 5-10 mg twice daily. The authors extracted RNA and reverse transcribed it into cDNA as the sequencing template. TCRdb's table, derived via immunoSEQ multiplex PCR, lists solely in-frame clones and lacks some. This sample has some 150,000 clones, with about 88% found just once. The sample was CD8+ T cells sorted from blood, taken at week 4, from a patient treated with tofacitinib. These receptors were obtained from a human donor with alopecia areata.

The chain employs TRBV29-1 and TRBJ2-7, with 7 bases that match TRBD1. Unmatched junction bases numbered 5, after V lost 6 bases and J lost 3 bases. CDR3 length: 12 amino acids. The germline gives CDR1 SQVTM, CDR2 ANQGSEA. Here the CDR3 reads CSVGDRDYEQYF. CDR3 nucleotides: TGCAGCGTAGGGGACAGAGACTACGAGCAGTACTTC.

This chain connects TRBV30 to TRBJ2-7, with 14 bases identical to TRBD2. Germline CDR1 reads GTSNPN; CDR2 reads SVGIG (reference sequence). V dropped 4 bases and J dropped 1; count of bases not matched to a gene: 3. CDR3 length: 15 residues. CDR3 residues: CAWIGLAGGSYEQYF. For the CDR3, the DNA is TGTGCCTGGATCGGACTAGCGGGAGGTTCCTACGAGCAGTACTTC.

V and J are TRBV4-1 and TRBJ2-3; the match to TRBD2 covers 11 bases. Germline V CDR1 and CDR2: MGHRA, YSYEKL. CDR3 size: 16 residues. V lost 4 bases and J lost 0; bases outside the gene matches: 3. The DNA of the CDR3 is TGCGCCAGCAGCCCGGGACTAGCGGACAGCACAGATACGCAGTATTTT. It yields the protein CASSPGLADSTDTQYF.

The chain has TRBV29-1 and TRBJ2-2; possible D gene TRBD2, 5 bases. CDR1 SQVTM and CDR2 ANQGSEA come from the germline V gene. V shed 4 bases and J shed 4 bases, with 7 bases lying between them. This CDR3 contains 12 residues. CDR3 in amino acids: CSVGGSTGELFF. Here the CDR3 DNA reads TGCAGCGTTGGAGGGAGCACCGGGGAGCTGTTTTTT.

A word on this clone: Other DNA sequences in the sample encode the same CDR3. The rearrangement uses TRBV27 and TRBJ2-7, with D maybe TRBD2 (5 bases). With 3 bases removed from V and 0 bases from J, the gap between germline ends came to 6 bases. CDR3 length: 13 amino acids. CDR1 is MNHEY and CDR2 is SMNVEV in the germline V gene (reference sequence). In DNA, the CDR3 is TGTGCCAGCAGTTTCCGGGGCTCCTACGAGCAGTACTTC. Its protein is CASSFRGSYEQYF.

V gene TRBV10-3 combines with J gene TRBJ1-2, with 11 bases matching TRBD1. The germline CDR1 and CDR2 sequences are ENHRY and SYGVKD. With V trimmed by 2 bases and J by 4 bases, 6 bases remained unmatched. CDR3 length: 16 amino acids. In DNA, the CDR3 is TGTGCCATCAGTGAGCCCGGACAGGGGGCCGGCTATGGCTACACCTTC. This codes for CAISEPGQGAGYGYTF.

The chain employs TRBV29-1 and TRBJ2-5, with 7 bases aligning to TRBD2. This CDR3 contains 17 residues. Germline V gene lookup returns CDR1 SQVTM and CDR2 ANQGSEA. V shed 5 bases, J shed 0 bases, and the junction held 15 bases outside the gene matches. The CDR3 region is CSVSGVLREGYQETQYF. Written as DNA, the CDR3 is TGCAGCGTTAGCGGGGTCCTGAGGGAGGGCTACCAAGAGACCCAGTACTTC.

CDR3: CASSLDRIGYGYTF. The CDR3 DNA follows: TGTGCCAGCAGCCTGGACAGGATCGGCTATGGCTACACCTTC. This chain joins TRBV27 and TRBJ1-2; 7 bases agree with TRBD1. From germline, CDR1 is MNHEY and CDR2 SMNVEV (reference sequence). The trim removed 6 bases at V and 4 bases at J, leaving 8 bases unmatched. This CDR3 is built from 14 residues.

This chain links TRBV6-1 with TRBJ1-1, with D uncertain. With 3 bases removed from V and 3 bases from J, the gap between germline ends came to 14 bases. CDR1 is MNHNS, CDR2 SASEGT, per germline. This CDR3 has 15 amino acids. CDR3 DNA sequence: TGTGCCAGCAGTGATCTGGTCGTTGAAGACACTGAAGCTTTCTTT. Protein product: CASSDLVVEDTEAFF.

The rearrangement uses TRBV7-9 and TRBJ2-5; D remains unclear. V gave up 2 bases and J gave up 5 bases, with 15 bases separating them. The CDR3 is 15 amino acids. The V gene's germline CDR1 is SEHNR and CDR2 FQNEAQ (reference sequence). The CDR3 DNA follows: TGTGCCAGCAGCTTATCCTCAGGAGTTGCGGAGACCCAGTACTTC. Translated, it gives CASSLSSGVAETQYF.

This chain joins TRBV30 and TRBJ2-3; unclear D gene. CDR1 GTSNPN and CDR2 SVGIG come from the germline V gene (reference sequence). The CDR3 is 14 residues long. Trimming cost V 2 bases and J 2 bases, with 11 bases left between them. The DNA of the CDR3 is TGTGCCTGGAGTAACTGGAGATCCACAGATACGCAGTATTTT. It translates to CAWSNWRSTDTQYF.

This clone was recorded only once. V and J are TRBV9 and TRBJ2-6, with 9 bases fitting TRBD1. CDR1 SGDLS and CDR2 YYNGEE come from the germline V gene. Trimming at V came to 1 base and at J to 4 bases, leaving 6 bases not matched to a gene. This CDR3 region has 17 residues. The CDR3 here is CASSVNGQGRGANVLTF. For the CDR3, the DNA is TGTGCCAGCAGCGTAAACGGACAGGGGAGAGGGGCCAACGTCCTGACTTTC.

The genes are TRBV27 and TRBJ1-1, with D perhaps TRBD1 (6 bases). The V end lost 6 bases, the J end lost 5 bases, and 19 bases lay between the germline ends. CDR3 length: 15 amino acids. CDR1 MNHEY and CDR2 SMNVEV come from the germline V gene (reference sequence). The CDR3 nucleotides read TGTGCCAGCAGCCGCCTGGGGGGGGCAGGGACTGAAGCTTTCTTT. It encodes CASSRLGGAGTEAFF.

The chain is built from TRBV6-1 and TRBJ1-5, with TRBD1 matching 7 bases. The CDR3 has 17 amino acids. V shed 3 bases, J shed 8 bases, and the junction held 16 bases outside the gene matches. CDR1 and CDR2 (germline): MNHNS, SASEGT. The CDR3 sequence is CASSETPGTDRGEPQHF. CDR3 DNA sequence: TGTGCCAGCAGTGAGACGCCCGGGACAGACCGCGGGGAGCCCCAGCATTTT.

V is TRBV7-2 and J is TRBJ1-5; D possibly corresponds to TRBD1 (6 bases). The ends were cut back, 5 bases at V and 6 bases at J, with 17 bases in the middle. CDR1 SGHTA and CDR2 FQGNSA come from the germline V gene. The CDR3 loop spans 15 amino acids. The CDR3: CASSPGQMSGQPQHF. CDR3 nucleotide sequence: TGTGCCAGCAGCCCCGGACAGATGAGTGGTCAGCCCCAGCATTTT.

This chain links TRBV2 with TRBJ2-2; TRBD2 is a possible D gene (5 bases). V lost 2 bases to trimming and J lost 7 bases, with 20 bases between them. From germline, CDR1 is SNHLY and CDR2 FYNNEI. The CDR3 totals 17 residues. CDR3 bases: TGTGCCAGCAGTGAATTTCGGGGAGCCACGTCCCACGGGGAGCTGTTTTTT. Translating gives CASSEFRGATSHGELFF.

The chain uses TRBV14 and TRBJ2-2; the D is unclear. V dropped 4 bases and J dropped 4 bases, with 7 bases sitting between them. The CDR3 contains 13 residues. The germline V gene encodes CDR1 SGHDN and CDR2 FVKESK. CDR3 in amino acids: CASSLLGTGELFF. The CDR3 coding sequence is TGTGCCAGCAGCCTCCTTGGCACCGGGGAGCTGTTTTTT.

This chain connects TRBV27 to TRBJ2-7; 7 bases agree with TRBD1. After removal of 2 bases from V and 5 bases from J, the junction contained 9 bases not matched to a gene. The germline V gene encodes CDR1 MNHEY and CDR2 SMNVEV (reference sequence). The CDR3 has 15 residues. CDR3 loop: CASSLQTGKSDEQYF. The DNA for the CDR3 is TGTGCCAGCAGTTTACAGACAGGGAAGTCGGACGAGCAGTACTTC.

The J gene is TRBJ2-1, the V gene TRBV7-2, with D possibly being TRBD1 (5 bases). The CDR3 consists of 16 residues. From germline, CDR1 is SGHTA and CDR2 FQGNSA. V was shortened by 3 bases and J by 5 bases, with 17 bases between the two germline ends. The DNA of the CDR3 is TGTGCCAGCAGCTTCAGGGCGGTTACAGCAAACAATGAGCAGTTCTTC. Its protein is CASSFRAVTANNEQFF. Based on the CDR3 plus reference TRBV7-2 and TRBJ2-1, the full variable domain is GAGVSQSPSNKVTEKGKDVELRCDPISGHTALYWYRQSLGQGLEFLIYFQGNSAPDKSGLPSDRFSAERTGGSVSTLTIQRTQQEDSAVYLCASSFRAVTANNEQFFGPGTRLTVL.

The chain couples TRBV19 to TRBJ1-5, with no clear D. CDR1 and CDR2 from the germline V gene are LNHDA and SQIVND (reference sequence). V was pared by 5 bases and J by 4 bases, with 6 bases between. This CDR3 is 12 amino acids long. The CDR3, as DNA: TGTGCCAGTAGTTCGGTGAATCAGCCCCAGCATTTT. This gives the protein CASSSVNQPQHF.

The chain carries TRBV30 and TRBJ2-7, with no clear D. With 0 bases removed from V and 2 bases from J, the gap between germline ends came to 14 bases. The germline V gene encodes CDR1 GTSNPN and CDR2 SVGIG (reference sequence). There are 15 residues in the CDR3. DNA of the CDR3: TGTGCCTGGAGTGTACCGCCTTTAGGCGCCTACGAGCAGTACTTC. This codes for CAWSVPPLGAYEQYF.

About this clone: At one end the junction does not follow the germline gene, possibly because of a read error. The gene calls are TRBV29-1 and TRBJ1-5; TRBD1 aligns across 8 bases. Germline V gene lookup returns CDR1 SQVTM and CDR2 ANQGSEA. The CDR3 has 13 residues. The CDR3 sequence: CSVASGGNQPQHF. CDR3 nucleotides: TGCAGCGTTGCATCAGGGGGCAACCAGCCCCAGCATTTT.

The chain joins TRBV13 to TRBJ1-1; D is uncertain. Trimming cost V 0 bases and J 1 base, with 3 bases left between them. The germline V gene encodes CDR1 PRHDT and CDR2 FYEKMQ (reference sequence). This CDR3 is 13 amino acids long. The CDR3 spells CASSLGKNTEAFF. The CDR3 DNA sequence: TGTGCCAGCAGCTTAGGGAAGAACACTGAAGCTTTCTTT.

The V call is TRBV9, the J call TRBJ2-7, with D possibly being TRBD1 or TRBD2 (6 bases each). CDR3 length equals 12 residues. V was cut by 1 base and J by 6 bases, with 8 bases left in between. The germline V gene encodes CDR1 SGDLS and CDR2 YYNGEE. This CDR3 is CASSVTGAEQYF. The CDR3 DNA is TGTGCCAGCAGCGTAACGGGGGCCGAGCAGTACTTC.

This chain connects TRBV7-6 to TRBJ2-1; D unclear. The CDR3 contains 17 residues. The V gene's germline CDR1 is SGHVS and CDR2 FNYEAQ. V dropped 1 base and J dropped 0 bases, with 13 bases sitting between them. CDR3 DNA sequence: TGTGCCAGCAGCTTAGGATCTTCGCGGAGCTCCTACAATGAGCAGTTCTTC. This encodes CASSLGSSRSSYNEQFF. Full variable domain (rest looked up from reference TRBV7-6 and TRBJ2-1): GAGVSQSPRYKVTKRGQDVALRCDPISGHVSLYWYRQALGQGPEFLTYFNYEAQQDKSGLPNDRFSAERPEGSISTLTIQRTEQRDSAMYRCASSLGSSRSSYNEQFFGPGTRLTVL.

V gene TRBV27 combines with J gene TRBJ2-7; tentative D call: TRBD1 (5 bases). V was cut by 7 bases and J by 2 bases, with 9 bases left in between. Germline V lookup: CDR1 MNHEY, CDR2 SMNVEV (reference sequence). CDR3 size: 12 residues. CDR3 nucleotides: TGTGCCAGCATGGACACCACCTACGAGCAGTACTTC. Amino acids: CASMDTTYEQYF.

CDR3 bases: TGCAGCGTAAAAGATGGGTACGTCAATGAGCAGTTCTTC. Encoded protein: CSVKDGYVNEQFF. The rearrangement uses TRBV29-1 and TRBJ2-1; unclear D gene. The germline V gene encodes CDR1 SQVTM and CDR2 ANQGSEA. The V gene lost 6 bases and the J gene lost 6 bases, with 15 bases spanning the gap. CDR3 length equals 13 residues.